Here is one T cell receptor (beta chain) with its context. Sequencing of TCR beta covered CD8+ and CD4+ T cells obtained from blood. Healthy donors were controls matched for age and sex. CD8+ and CD4+ T cells were negatively isolated; TEMRA cells were FACS-enriched. This entry belongs to a study of CD8 T cells in Susac syndrome. This CDR3 region has 14 residues. Per the germline V gene, CDR1 is MNHEY and CDR2 is SVGAGI. V shed 2 bases and J shed 2 bases, with 9 bases lying between them. When the RNA was reverse transcribed, random hexamers were used with an input of 0.5 to 1 ug. The TCR beta CDR3 was amplified by immunoSEQ multiplex PCR across 54 Vbeta, 13 Jbeta. TCRdb reanalysed the immunoSEQ multiplex PCR reads using MiXCR and keeps one entry per CDR3 protein. The data show approximately 170,000 distinct CDR3 sequences, approximately 90% seen once.

This TCR derives from a human donor in good health. Sequences were obtained from CD4+ T cells from PBMCs. V gene TRBV6-5 combines with J gene TRBJ1-1; unclear D gene. The CDR3 loop is CASSYGQANTEAFF. Here the CDR3 DNA reads TGTGCCAGCAGTTACGGGCAGGCCAACACTGAAGCTTTCTTT.